This T cell receptor (beta chain) came from a study of response to subunit inactivated influenza vaccine. Study-wide points: Every seasonal influenza vaccination brings in few new T cells, the authors suggested.

TCRdb used MiXCR to reprocess the RT-PCR reads, holding one entry per CDR3 protein. The sample has roughly 570,000 distinct CDR3 sequences; 14% are singletons. Germline CDR1 DFQATT, CDR2 SNEGSKA (reference sequence). This CDR3 has 13 amino acids. V was shortened by 0 bases and J by 0 bases, with 5 bases between the two germline ends. Of note for this clonotype: What it binds is not known.

The origin of this receptor is a man in his fifties or sixties who received an inactivated influenza vaccine. The V and J genes are TRBV20-1 and TRBJ1-2; no clear D. Source: PBMCs from blood, taken 11 to 12 days after vaccination. The CDR3 DNA reads TGCAGTGCTAGAGACGGAGCTAACTATGGCTACACCTTC. It specifies CSARDGANYGYTF.